Listed below are T cell receptor beta chains from one sample, sequenced in a study of response to subunit inactivated influenza vaccine. TCRdb fed the RT-PCR reads into MiXCR, producing one record per CDR3 protein. The sample holds fewer than 800,000 distinct CDR3 sequences, about a sixth seen once. The source was PBMCs from blood, collected roughly 12 days after vaccination. These receptors were obtained from a man aged 50-59 years who received an inactivated influenza vaccine. Both conserved end residues are part of each CDR3. The D gene is left open where the match is weak. The size entry is marked missing in some rows and otherwise reads once, few, many or a size class.

>-|-|TRBJ2-7|TRBV5-6
CASSEGISYEQYF
TGTGCCAGCAGCGAGGGGATTTCCTACGAGCAGTACTTC
>-|-|TRBJ1-3|TRBV21-1
CASSTYSQHDSGNTIYF
TGTGCCAGCAGCACCTACTCGCAACACGACTCTGGAAACACCATATATTTT
>TRBD2|few|TRBJ2-1|TRBV7-2
CASSLAWGGFYNEQFF
TGTGCCAGCAGCTTAGCGTGGGGGGGGTTCTACAATGAGCAGTTCTTC
>-|few|TRBJ2-5|TRBV5-1
CASSPHQETQYF
TGCGCCAGCAGTCCCCACCAAGAGACCCAGTACTTC
>-|many|TRBJ2-3|TRBV5-4
CASSLGSYGTDTQYF
TGTGCCAGCAGCTTGGGGTCATATGGCACAGATACGCAGTATTTT
>TRBD2|-|TRBJ2-3|TRBV24-1
CATSEAGRQADTQYF
TGTGCCACCAGTGAAGCGGGGCGCCAGGCGGATACGCAGTATTTT
>-|few|TRBJ1-5|TRBV2
CASSDRARGNQPQHF
TGTGCCAGCAGTGACCGGGCCCGGGGCAATCAGCCCCAGCATTTT
>-|few|TRBJ1-4|TRBV12-3/TRBV12-4
CASSPAGYSIEKLFF
TGTGCCAGCAGTCCCGCAGGGTATTCCATCGAAAAACTGTTTTTT
>TRBD1|-|TRBJ1-1|TRBV5-1
CASSVRGPNTEAFF
TGCGCCAGCAGCGTCAGGGGGCCGAACACTGAAGCTTTCTTT
>TRBD1|many|TRBJ2-2|TRBV28
CASSTLSGTGTRSPGELFF
TGTGCCAGCAGTACCCTGTCCGGGACAGGGACAAGATCTCCCGGGGAGCTGTTTTTT
>-|-|TRBJ2-6|TRBV5-1
CASSGAVGILSGANVLTF
TGCGCCAGCAGCGGTGCAGTCGGTATCCTCTCTGGGGCCAACGTCCTGACTTTC
>-|many|TRBJ2-1|TRBV7-3
CASSLGGAVYNEQFF
TGTGCCAGCAGCTTAGGGGGGGCGGTATACAATGAGCAGTTCTTC
>-|few|TRBJ1-3|TRBV5-1
CASSLAGRSGNTIYF
TGCGCCAGCAGCTTGGCGGGACGATCTGGAAACACCATATATTTT
>TRBD1|-|TRBJ2-3|TRBV15
CATSRAGGSTDTQYF
TGTGCCACCAGCAGAGCAGGGGGTAGCACAGATACGCAGTATTTT
>-|-|TRBJ1-6|TRBV28
CASSFELRSYNSPLHF
TGTGCCAGCAGTTTCGAGTTGCGCTCCTATAATTCACCCCTCCACTTT
>-|-|TRBJ1-1|TRBV6-5
CASSYSDMTEAFF
TGTGCCAGCAGTTACTCGGATATGACTGAAGCTTTCTTT
>TRBD2|many|TRBJ2-7|TRBV5-1
CASSLNSRAGAAYEQYF
TGCGCCAGCAGCTTGAACTCCCGAGCGGGGGCTGCCTACGAGCAGTACTTC
>-|-|TRBJ2-7|TRBV20-1
CSATRPGAFEQYF
TGCAGTGCTACTCGACCGGGAGCGTTCGAGCAGTACTTC
>-|many|TRBJ2-3|TRBV11-2
CASSRAPSQDTQYF
TGTGCCAGCAGCCGCGCCCCGAGTCAAGATACGCAGTATTTT
>-|-|TRBJ2-7|TRBV4-3
CASSQDMRSSSYEQYF
TGCGCCAGCAGCCAAGATATGCGTTCGAGCTCCTACGAGCAGTACTTC
>-|few|TRBJ2-7|TRBV6-1
CASSEVRGHHEQYF
TGTGCCAGCAGTGAAGTAAGGGGCCATCACGAGCAGTACTTC
>TRBD2|-|TRBJ2-1|TRBV7-9
CASSSSRRLAGNEQFF
TGTGCCAGCAGCTCAAGCCGCCGACTAGCGGGCAATGAGCAGTTCTTC
>-|-|TRBJ2-5|TRBV5-1
CASSLPQGQETQYF
TGCGCCAGCAGCTTGCCCCAGGGACAAGAGACCCAGTACTTC
>-|few|TRBJ1-6|TRBV4-2
CASSQDFRSRGSPLHF
TGTGCCAGCAGCCAAGATTTCCGTTCCCGGGGTTCACCCCTCCACTTT
>TRBD2|few|TRBJ2-3|TRBV11-2
CASSLWTRGDTQYF
TGTGCCAGCAGCTTATGGACTAGGGGCGATACGCAGTATTTT
>-|few|TRBJ1-5|TRBV6-6
CASSYMTAQSQHF
TGTGCCAGCAGTTACATGACCGCTCAGTCCCAGCATTTT
>TRBD1|-|TRBJ1-1|TRBV9
CASSASGGLNTEAFF
TGTGCCAGCAGCGCCTCAGGGGGACTGAACACTGAAGCTTTCTTT
>-|few|TRBJ2-7|TRBV29-1
CSVGPDIGGYEQYF
TGCAGCGTCGGGCCCGACATTGGGGGTTACGAGCAGTACTTC
>TRBD2|few|TRBJ2-3|TRBV5-4
CASNLHRSGSTDTQYF
TGTGCCAGCAACCTACACCGTAGCGGGAGCACAGATACGCAGTATTTT
>TRBD1|few|TRBJ2-7|TRBV10-2
CASSGTETGRYEQYF
TGCGCCAGCAGTGGGACCGAGACAGGGCGCTACGAGCAGTACTTC
>-|many|TRBJ2-1|TRBV29-1
CSVRRYNEQFF
TGCAGCGTTCGGCGCTACAATGAGCAGTTCTTC
>TRBD2|few|TRBJ2-1|TRBV15
CATSRDRSGGPLNEQFF
TGTGCCACCAGCAGAGATCGGTCGGGAGGGCCTCTGAATGAGCAGTTCTTC
>-|many|TRBJ1-5|TRBV7-2
CASSPKSNQPQHF
TGTGCCAGCAGCCCTAAATCCAATCAGCCCCAGCATTTT
>TRBD1|few|TRBJ2-4|TRBV7-9
CASSSGTGRNIQYF
TGTGCCAGCAGCTCCGGGACAGGGAGAAACATTCAGTACTTC
>-|many|TRBJ1-1|TRBV18
CASSPQDRGTEAFF
TGTGCCAGCTCACCACAAGACCGAGGCACTGAAGCTTTCTTT
>-|-|TRBJ2-3|TRBV29-1
CSVDFNIGDTQYF
TGCAGCGTCGATTTCAATATAGGAGATACGCAGTATTTT
>-|-|TRBJ2-7|TRBV14
CASSQAVYEQYF
TGTGCCAGCAGCCAAGCCGTCTACGAGCAGTACTTC
>TRBD2|many|TRBJ2-5|TRBV7-2
CASSSGLAETQYF
TGTGCCAGCAGCTCGGGACTAGCGGAGACCCAGTACTTC
>-|-|TRBJ2-5|TRBV6-2/TRBV6-3
CASSLLLDGQETQYF
TGTGCCAGCAGTTTACTCCTCGACGGTCAAGAGACCCAGTACTTC
>TRBD1|-|TRBJ2-7|TRBV6-5
CASSYPGQGKQYF
TGTGCCAGCAGTTACCCGGGACAGGGGAAGCAGTACTTC
>TRBD1|-|TRBJ1-1|TRBV7-9
CASSARQGGGTEAFF
TGTGCCAGCAGCGCGAGACAGGGAGGGGGAACTGAAGCTTTCTTT
>TRBD1|-|TRBJ2-7|TRBV28
CASTTSGTDYEQYF
TGTGCCAGTACAACCTCCGGGACAGACTACGAGCAGTACTTC
>-|-|TRBJ2-4|TRBV15
CATSRPTISGANIQYF
TGTGCCACCAGCAGACCGACTATATCCGGGGCCAACATTCAGTACTTC
>-|-|TRBJ2-4|TRBV9
CASSVVPQSIQYF
TGTGCCAGCAGCGTAGTCCCCCAAAGCATTCAGTACTTC
>-|few|TRBJ2-1|TRBV12-3/TRBV12-4
CASSLHGDPLYNEQFF
TGTGCCAGCAGTCTCCACGGGGACCCCCTCTACAATGAGCAGTTCTTC
>TRBD1|-|TRBJ1-2|TRBV4-1
CASSQVGGGVFSYGYTF
TGCGCCAGCAGCCAAGTCGGAGGGGGCGTTTTCTCCTATGGCTACACCTTC
>-|-|TRBJ1-4|TRBV28
CASRPSFSPNGKLFF
TGTGCCAGCAGACCATCATTTTCTCCTAATGGAAAACTGTTTTTT